Below, one T cell receptor (beta chain) is given with its context. The PCR was carried out with 60 Vbeta primers and 13 Jbeta primers. Measured with immunoSEQ multiplex PCR; TCRdb has only the in-frame clones, and not every one. The table records about 120,000 clones, about four fifths of them present only once. This sample stems from a study of cytomegalovirus exposure and HLA in healthy donors. Germline V gene data show CDR1 as MDHEN and CDR2 as SYDVKM. Trimming left V 8 bases short and J 7 bases short, with 11 bases between. This CDR3 has 11 amino acids. The sequence was collected from a male donor in good health and CMV-seropositive. The specimen was PBMCs. The rearrangement joins TRBV28 to TRBJ1-1, with D unresolved. CDR3 loop: CASALHLEAFF. In DNA form, the CDR3 reads TGTGCCAGCGCGCTGCACCTTGAAGCTTTCTTT. The full variable domain, completed using reference TRBV28 and TRBJ1-1, is DVKVTQSSRYLVKRTGEKVFLECVQDMDHENMFWYRQDPGLGLRLIYFSYDVKMKEKGDIPEGYSVSREKKERFSLILESASTNQTSMYLCASALHLEAFFGQGTRLTVV.